These T cell receptor beta chains were read from a single sample in a study of T-cell reconstitution after alpha-beta-depleted transplantation in children. One entry per CDR3 protein, called by TCRdb with MiXCR from the PCR reads. The top ten hold about 4.2% of the sample, which has over 550,000 distinct CDR3 sequences, approximately 10% seen once. The sequencing used PBMCs from the stem cell graft donor, collected from the stem cell graft. The receptors here all came from a human donor who donated a stem cell graft to a child with acute myeloid leukemia. CDR3s leave out the opening cysteine and the closing phenylalanine or tryptophan. Each record gives: V gene, CDR3 protein.

V gene: TRBV30; CDR3 protein: AWSAGAEQF
V gene: TRBV14; CDR3 protein: ASSQEVNYGYT
V gene: TRBV7-3; CDR3 protein: ASSLGGTLPYEQY
V gene: TRBV12-3/TRBV12-4; CDR3 protein: ASSSISLGQETQY
V gene: TRBV6-5; CDR3 protein: ASSYRLAGPYEQY
V gene: TRBV14; CDR3 protein: ASSRRGGLYYEQY
V gene: TRBV7-6; CDR3 protein: ASSLGSSGNRETQY
V gene: TRBV7-3; CDR3 protein: ASSKGGREDEQF
V gene: TRBV24-1; CDR3 protein: ATSDQYQETQY
V gene: TRBV12-3/TRBV12-4; CDR3 protein: ASSQQRYEQY
V gene: TRBV7-2; CDR3 protein: ASSLPGLPVDTQY
V gene: TRBV5-1; CDR3 protein: ASRGDRVLAKNIQY
V gene: TRBV4-2; CDR3 protein: ASSQGGFTNNEQF
V gene: TRBV10-2; CDR3 protein: ASGGSYNEQF
V gene: TRBV3-1; CDR3 protein: ASSQTSDNEQF
V gene: TRBV7-2; CDR3 protein: ASSLRDSGSYEQY
V gene: TRBV20-1; CDR3 protein: SARVGAAGSYEQY
V gene: TRBV29-1; CDR3 protein: SVEGAGVSETQY
V gene: TRBV12-3/TRBV12-4; CDR3 protein: ASSGRLAGLIYEQY
V gene: TRBV20-1; CDR3 protein: SRDRLNNEQF
V gene: TRBV29-1; CDR3 protein: SVEDSRDRPSDSPLH
V gene: TRBV29-1; CDR3 protein: SVEKTGETQY
V gene: TRBV7-3; CDR3 protein: ASSLDREGDTQY
V gene: TRBV5-1; CDR3 protein: ASSSGGEILF
V gene: TRBV10-3; CDR3 protein: AISSGTVETQY
V gene: TRBV18; CDR3 protein: ASSPGLNNEQF